This T cell receptor beta chain was documented in a study of shared clonotypes between healthy human individuals. Free of recent acute infections or vaccinations, the donors were healthy HIV-negative adults. The donors were all Caucasian adults (living in Nashville, Tennessee). It was 250 to 350 ng DNA, roughly 30,000 T cell genomes, that went into each replicate PCR of unsorted PBMC. Produced via immunoSEQ multiplex PCR; TCRdb's table is partial and in-frame only. Among approximately 510,000 clones, 70% to 80% were seen once, and the ten largest hold approximately 12%. The V gene lost 3 bases and the J gene lost 7 bases, with 10 bases spanning the gap. CDR1 and CDR2 (germline): LNHDA, SQIVND (reference sequence). The CDR3 length is 13 residues.

The sequencing sample was made of PBMCs. This chain joins TRBV19 and TRBJ2-1; tentatively, D is TRBD2 (6 bases). The sequence was obtained from a woman aged 40 to 55 in good health. Some clones in this sample may be carry-over from other donors' samples. The CDR3 region is CASSITSRNEQFF. Written as DNA, the CDR3 is TGTGCCAGTAGTATCACTAGCAGAAATGAGCAGTTCTTC.